This entry lists 29 T cell receptor beta chains sequenced from one sample in a study of OX40 agonist ivuxolimab in advanced cancers. TCRdb's table, derived via immunoSEQ multiplex PCR, lists solely in-frame clones and lacks some. The sample includes roughly 120,000 clones, around 91% of them seen just once. The input for sequencing was CD4+ or CD8+ T cells sorted from blood, taken in a trial of the OX40 agonist ivuxolimab. These receptors originate from an adult with an advanced solid tumor such as melanoma, head and neck, liver or kidney cancer.

The CDR3 nucleotides are TGCGCCAGCAGCCAACAGGGGGGCCCCTACGAGCAGTACTTC. Translation gives CASSQQGGPYEQYF. This chain joins TRBV5-1 and TRBJ2-7; TRBD1 matches 8 bases. This CDR3 is 14 amino acids long. Germline V lookup: CDR1 SGHRS, CDR2 YFSETQ. J lost 2 bases, V lost 4 bases, and 5 bases had no gene match.

The chain is built from TRBV5-1 and TRBJ2-7, with TRBD1 identical over 7 bases. In germline, CDR1 is SGHRS, CDR2 YFSETQ. The V segment lost 5 bases and the J segment 0 bases; nucleotides outside the gene matches: 5. The CDR3 totals 14 residues. The CDR3: CASRTGTASYEQYF. CDR3 nucleotide sequence: TGCGCCAGCAGGACCGGGACAGCCTCCTACGAGCAGTACTTC.

This clone has only a few counts. The chain carries TRBV28 and TRBJ1-6, with 8 bases fitting TRBD1. CDR1 and CDR2 (germline): MDHEN, SYDVKM. This CDR3 region has 15 residues. Germline trimming cut 7 bases from V and 1 base from J; bases unmatched to any gene: 3. The CDR3 here is CASIRQGSYNSPLHF. Written as DNA, the CDR3 is TGTGCCAGCATTAGACAGGGGTCCTATAATTCACCCCTCCACTTT.

J is TRBJ2-7 and V is TRBV18; D is unclear. Trimming took off 0 bases at V and 5 bases at J, with 11 bases between the two ends. This CDR3 is 14 amino acids long. Germline values: CDR1 KGHSH, CDR2 LQKENI. CDR3: CASSPPSAHNEQYF. The CDR3 DNA reads as TGTGCCAGCTCACCACCTTCGGCGCACAACGAGCAGTACTTC. Supplemented by reference TRBV18 and TRBJ2-7, the full variable domain reads NAGVMQNPRHLVRRRGQEARLRCSPMKGHSHVYWYRQLPEEGLKFMVYLQKENIIDESGMPKERFSAEFPKEGPSILRIQQVVRGDSAAYFCASSPPSAHNEQYFGPGTRLTVT.

The chain combines TRBV6-4 with TRBJ2-1, with 7 positions matching TRBD1. The germline CDR1 and CDR2 sequences are MRHNA and SNTAGT. J gave up 6 bases and V 5 bases, and 7 bases lay outside the gene matches. The CDR3 length is 14 residues. The CDR3 sequence: CASSRQGFPNEQFF. The CDR3 region has the DNA TGTGCCAGCAGTAGACAGGGATTCCCCAATGAGCAGTTCTTC.

The CDR3, as DNA: TGTGCCAGCAGCTTAGATGGGATTCAGCCCCAGCATTTT. Translated: CASSLDGIQPQHF. The chain links TRBV7-2 to TRBJ1-5; no firm D call. This CDR3 is 13 amino acids long. The V end lost 1 base, the J end lost 6 bases, and 7 bases lay between the germline ends. Germline CDR1 reads SGHTA; CDR2 reads FQGNSA.

The J gene is TRBJ2-1, the V gene TRBV28; a weak D match, TRBD1 (6 bases). Looked up from germline, CDR1 is MDHEN and CDR2 is SYDVKM. This CDR3 region has 13 residues. V lost 10 bases to trimming and J lost 4 bases, with 14 bases between them. CDR3 coding DNA: TGTGCCACCAGAGAAGGGGGATACAATGAGCAGTTCTTC. The encoded protein is CATREGGYNEQFF.

In nucleotides, the CDR3 is TGTGCCAGCAGCTTAGGGGGTCTGGGTGAGCAGTTCTTC. Protein product: CASSLGGLGEQFF. The rearrangement uses TRBV7-8 and TRBJ2-1, with D unclear. Germline V gives CDR1 SGHVS, CDR2 FQNEAQ. CDR3 length: 13 amino acids. Trimming cost V 1 base and J 9 bases, with 10 bases left between them.

The V and J genes are TRBV7-2 and TRBJ1-6; 7 positions agree with TRBD1. The germline gives CDR1 SGHTA, CDR2 FQGNSA. V was pared by 4 bases and J by 6 bases, with 6 bases of the junction left unmatched. The CDR3 is 15 amino acids. The CDR3 spells CASSSLTGTNSPLHF. For the CDR3, the DNA is TGTGCCAGCAGCTCGCTGACAGGGACTAATTCACCCCTCCACTTT.

This rearrangement joins TRBV5-1 to TRBJ1-4; no clear D gene. In germline, CDR1 is SGHRS, CDR2 YFSETQ. The CDR3 is made up of 14 amino acids. Trimming shortened V by 1 base and J by 4 bases, and 8 bases separated the two germline ends. The CDR3 loop reads CASSLPGHNEKLFF. CDR3 coding DNA: TGCGCCAGCAGCTTGCCAGGTCATAATGAAAAACTGTTTTTT.

The CDR3 region is CASSLHVVSSGNTIYF. CDR3 sequence (DNA): TGTGCCAGCAGCTTACACGTAGTGAGCTCTGGAAACACCATATATTTT. The chain recombines TRBV7-2 with TRBJ1-3; D remains ambiguous. Trimming stripped 2 bases from V and 0 bases from J, with 11 bases between. Germline V gene lookup returns CDR1 SGHTA and CDR2 FQGNSA. The CDR3 totals 16 residues.

The chain carries TRBV5-8 and TRBJ1-4; D perhaps matches TRBD1 (5 bases). CDR3 size: 14 residues. Trimming took off 7 bases at V and 0 bases at J, with 10 bases between the two ends. The V gene's germline CDR1 is SGHTS and CDR2 YDEGEE. This CDR3 reads CASSRGATNEKLFF. CDR3 in DNA: TGTGCCAGCTCACGAGGGGCAACTAATGAAAAACTGTTTTTT. Together with reference TRBV5-8 and TRBJ1-4, the CDR3 gives the full variable domain: EAGVTQSPTHLIKTRGQQATLRCSPISGHTSVYWYQQALGLGLQFLLWYDEGEERNRGNFPPRFSGRQFPNYSSELNVNALELEDSALYLCASSRGATNEKLFFGSGTQLSVL.

The V and J genes are TRBV5-1 and TRBJ1-2; 8 bases align to TRBD1. Germline CDR1 SGHRS, CDR2 YFSETQ. The CDR3 sequence is 14 residues long. The trim removed 1 base at V and 7 bases at J, leaving 6 bases unmatched. Here the CDR3 DNA reads TGCGCCAGCAGCTTGCAGGGACAGGCTTTTGGCTACACCTTC. Its translation is CASSLQGQAFGYTF.

This rearrangement joins TRBV19 to TRBJ2-7; 9 bases are shared with TRBD1. V lost 1 base and J lost 5; bases outside the gene matches: 6. Germline V gene sequence: CDR1 LNHDA, CDR2 SQIVND (reference sequence). This CDR3 comprises 15 residues. The CDR3 nucleotides are TGTGCCAGTAGTATAGTGGGGACAGGGTCTGACGAGCAGTACTTC. This encodes CASSIVGTGSDEQYF.

The V gene is TRBV7-9, the J gene TRBJ2-3; 14 positions match TRBD2. V lost 5 bases and J lost 8; bases outside the gene matches: 6. The CDR3 is made up of 15 amino acids. CDR1 is SEHNR, CDR2 FQNEAQ, per germline (reference sequence). As DNA, the CDR3 is TGTGCCAGCAGCCCCGGACTAGCGGGGGGAAGTACGCAGTATTTT. It yields the protein CASSPGLAGGSTQYF.

This clone has only one observation. V and J are TRBV9 and TRBJ1-2; D gene uncertain. The CDR3 is made up of 17 amino acids. The ends were cut back, 0 bases at V and 8 bases at J, with 23 bases in the middle. The germline V gene has CDR1 SGDLS and CDR2 YYNGEE. CDR3 bases: TGTGCCAGCAGCGTAGCTACAATGGTCACCGCCGGGAGGGGCTACACCTTC. Amino acids: CASSVATMVTAGRGYTF.

On this clone itself: In the same sample, other DNA sequences code for this CDR3. CDR3 sequence reads: CAWSVGDTQYF. The CDR3 DNA follows: TGTGCCTGGAGTGTAGGCGATACGCAGTATTTT. The V gene is TRBV30, the J gene TRBJ2-3; D unresolved. Trimming took 0 bases from V and 6 from J, leaving 4 bases between them. CDR3 size: 11 residues. Germline CDR1 GTSNPN, CDR2 SVGIG (reference sequence).

This clone was observed a single time. Other DNA sequences within the sample encode an identical CDR3. The chain recombines TRBV7-9 with TRBJ1-1; D is unresolved. Looked up from germline, CDR1 is SEHNR and CDR2 is FQNEAQ (reference sequence). The CDR3 contains 14 residues. Trimming cost V 2 bases and J 0 bases, with 7 bases left between them. CDR3 residues: CASSLSTVNTEAFF. The CDR3 nucleotides are TGTGCCAGCAGCTTAAGTACGGTGAACACTGAAGCTTTCTTT.

The chain links TRBV30 to TRBJ2-5; tentative D call: TRBD2 (6 bases). The CDR3 runs to 15 residues. Trimming pared 0 bases from V and 2 bases from J, leaving 13 bases between. CDR1 is GTSNPN and CDR2 is SVGIG in the germline V gene (reference sequence). The CDR3 DNA follows: TGTGCCTGGAGTGTAAACCGGGGGTATCAAGAGACCCAGTACTTC. Translated, it gives CAWSVNRGYQETQYF.

The chain combines TRBV30 with TRBJ2-2; TRBD1 matches 7 bases. The V gene's germline CDR1 is GTSNPN and CDR2 SVGIG (reference sequence). J lost 0 bases, V lost 4 bases, and 2 bases had no gene match. This CDR3 is 14 amino acids long. The CDR3 DNA follows: TGTGCCTGGATGGGGACAGCGAACACCGGGGAGCTGTTTTTT. Protein product: CAWMGTANTGELFF.

With regard to this clone: This sample includes further DNA sequences coding for the same CDR3. This chain uses TRBV7-2 with TRBJ2-7; 8 nucleotides match TRBD1. Germline-derived CDR1 and CDR2 are SGHTA and FQGNSA. This CDR3 has 14 amino acids. Trimming took 1 base from V and 5 from J; bases not matched to a gene: 4. In DNA form, the CDR3 reads TGTGCCAGCAGCTTAGTACAGGGGGTTCACGAGCAGTACTTC. Translating it yields CASSLVQGVHEQYF.

The count of this clone is one. The V and J genes are TRBV7-3 and TRBJ1-1; D call uncertain. Deletions cut 8 bases from V and 7 bases from J, with 17 bases between. Germline CDR1 SGHTA, CDR2 FQGTGA. This CDR3 comprises 13 residues. The CDR3, as DNA: TGTGCCAGCGCTGTGGGGTCGGGGAATGAAGCTTTCTTT. Translation gives CASAVGSGNEAFF.

The J gene is TRBJ2-5, the V gene TRBV5-1; 9 bases agree with TRBD2. Germline CDR1 is SGHRS and CDR2 is YFSETQ. V lost 0 bases, J lost 0 bases, and 6 bases stayed unmatched. The CDR3 totals 17 residues. The CDR3 nucleotides read TGCGCCAGCAGCTTGGTGGGACTAGCTTCGTACCAAGAGACCCAGTACTTC. It yields the protein CASSLVGLASYQETQYF.

The chain links TRBV9 to TRBJ1-4; TRBD1 might be the D (5 bases). The V gene lost 0 bases and the J gene lost 4 bases, with 10 bases spanning the gap. The germline gives CDR1 SGDLS, CDR2 YYNGEE. There are 15 residues in the CDR3. The CDR3, as DNA: TGTGCCAGCAGCGTAGGGGGGTTCCGTAATGAAAAACTGTTTTTT. It translates to CASSVGGFRNEKLFF.

This sequence joins TRBV7-2 and TRBJ2-1, with TRBD1 identical over 10 bases. V shed 5 bases, J shed 1 base, and the junction held 2 bases outside the gene matches. In germline, CDR1 is SGHTA, CDR2 FQGNSA. There are 15 residues in the CDR3. CDR3 nucleotide sequence: TGTGCCAGCAGCCGGGACAGGGGTTCCTACAATGAGCAGTTCTTC. Its translation: CASSRDRGSYNEQFF.

The chain couples TRBV5-1 to TRBJ2-7; possibly TRBD1 or TRBD2 for D (5 bases each). The V end was cut by 4 bases, the J end by 7 bases, with 21 bases between. From germline, CDR1 is SGHRS and CDR2 YFSETQ. The CDR3 has 15 amino acids. The CDR3 is CASSALRDLPGEQYF. The CDR3, as DNA: TGCGCCAGCAGCGCCCTCCGGGACCTCCCCGGAGAGCAGTACTTC.

This sequence joins TRBV11-2 and TRBJ2-2, with TRBD1 identical over 9 bases. Germline V gene sequence: CDR1 SGHAT, CDR2 FQNNGV. The CDR3 has 14 amino acids. V was pared by 5 bases and J by 7 bases, with 5 bases of the junction left unmatched. The CDR3, as DNA: TGTGCCAGCAGCCCACAGGGGGCAGTCGGGGAGCTGTTTTTT. Protein product: CASSPQGAVGELFF.

This rearrangement joins TRBV10-3 to TRBJ2-6; D is unclear. Germline V lookup: CDR1 ENHRY, CDR2 SYGVKD. Trimming removed 4 bases at V and 0 bases at J, with 4 bases between. The CDR3 runs to 14 residues. The CDR3 region has the DNA TGTGCCATCAGTGGGAGCTCTGGGGCCAACGTCCTGACTTTC. It is translated as CAISGSSGANVLTF.

This chain uses TRBV10-3 with TRBJ1-4; 7 nucleotides match TRBD1. The CDR3 contains 15 residues. The ends lost 2 bases at V and 3 bases at J; junction bases unmatched: 3. Germline V CDR1 and CDR2: ENHRY, SYGVKD. The DNA for the CDR3 is TGTGCCATCAGTGAGAAAGGGACAGCTAATGAAAAACTGTTTTTT. This translates into CAISEKGTANEKLFF.